This TCR beta chain was captured in a study of beta chain features in type 1 diabetes. Study-level results: Moderate yet significant TCRB CDR3 shortening was seen in Type 1 diabetes patients in all four CD4+ subsets. Across patients, naive, central memory and Treg TCRB repertoires exhibited apparently greater similarity than was observed across healthy donors.

With respect to this clone: The antigen is undetermined.

Of the isolated RNA, all was reverse transcribed, and so the sequenced material was expressed TCRB transcripts. Assay: immunoSEQ multiplex PCR; the TCRdb copy retains only in-frame clones and omits some. The sample comprises a few hundred thousand clones, roughly 13% of which are singletons, and about 0.017% rests with the top ten. The CDR3 covers 14 residues. With V trimmed by 5 bases and J by 2 bases, 5 bases remained unmatched. CDR1 and CDR2 from the germline V gene are SEHNR and FQNEAQ (reference sequence). CD45RO/CCR7/CD25/CD127/CD95/CD27 staining was used to isolate CD4+ naive, central memory, regulatory and stem cell-like memory cells by sorting. Sort purity for all populations was recorded as exceeding 98%.

This TCR was recovered from a man aged 25-45 years with type 1 diabetes. The sequenced material came from naive CD4+ T cells from blood. The chain links TRBV7-9 to TRBJ2-5, with 7 positions matching TRBD2. The CDR3 coding sequence is TGTGCCAGCAGCGTTGGACTAGATCAAGAGACCCAGTACTTC. Protein sequence: CASSVGLDQETQYF.